This T cell receptor beta chain was captured in a study of blood T cell repertoires in COVID-19. Sequencing used immunoSEQ multiplex PCR; TCRdb keeps in-frame clones, though not all of them. The data show more than 200,000 clones, roughly 83% seen once. Germline CDR1 is SGHTA and CDR2 is FQGNSA. The length of the CDR3 is 14 residues. The ends were cut back, 5 bases at V and 6 bases at J, with 14 bases in the middle. The rearrangement uses TRBV7-2 and TRBJ2-1; D is perhaps TRBD2 (6 bases). Input material: peripheral blood. The sequence came from a man aged 40-55 years with acute or convalescent COVID-19. This CDR3 is CASSPRLVTNEQFF. The CDR3 DNA sequence: TGTGCCAGCAGCCCCCGACTAGTAACCAATGAGCAGTTCTTC.